The entry that follows covers one TCR beta chain sequence. The sample is drawn from a study of CD8 T cells in Susac syndrome. Looked up from germline, CDR1 is SGHRS and CDR2 is YFSETQ. CDR3 length equals 16 residues. With V trimmed by 3 bases and J by 10 bases, 11 bases remained unmatched. An input of 0.5 to 1 ug of RNA was subjected to reverse transcription using random hexamers. One entry per CDR3 protein, called by TCRdb with MiXCR from the immunoSEQ multiplex PCR reads. The sample shows approximately 74,000 distinct CDR3 sequences, 90% to 95% of them seen only once. The sample taken for sequencing was CD8+ T cells from PBMCs. This receptor was identified in a human donor with Susac syndrome. The chain combines TRBV5-1 with TRBJ2-1, with 12 bases matching TRBD2. CDR3 coding DNA: TGCGCCAGCAGCTCGCCGACTAGCGGGAGAGGTTGGGAGCAGTTCTTC. It encodes CASSSPTSGRGWEQFF. Combining the CDR3 with reference TRBV5-1 and TRBJ2-1 gives the whole variable domain KAGVTQTPRYLIKTRGQQVTLSCSPISGHRSVSWYQQTPGQGLQFLFEYFSETQRNKGNFPGRFSGRQFSNSRSEMNVSTLELGDSALYLCASSSPTSGRGWEQFFGPGTRLTVL.